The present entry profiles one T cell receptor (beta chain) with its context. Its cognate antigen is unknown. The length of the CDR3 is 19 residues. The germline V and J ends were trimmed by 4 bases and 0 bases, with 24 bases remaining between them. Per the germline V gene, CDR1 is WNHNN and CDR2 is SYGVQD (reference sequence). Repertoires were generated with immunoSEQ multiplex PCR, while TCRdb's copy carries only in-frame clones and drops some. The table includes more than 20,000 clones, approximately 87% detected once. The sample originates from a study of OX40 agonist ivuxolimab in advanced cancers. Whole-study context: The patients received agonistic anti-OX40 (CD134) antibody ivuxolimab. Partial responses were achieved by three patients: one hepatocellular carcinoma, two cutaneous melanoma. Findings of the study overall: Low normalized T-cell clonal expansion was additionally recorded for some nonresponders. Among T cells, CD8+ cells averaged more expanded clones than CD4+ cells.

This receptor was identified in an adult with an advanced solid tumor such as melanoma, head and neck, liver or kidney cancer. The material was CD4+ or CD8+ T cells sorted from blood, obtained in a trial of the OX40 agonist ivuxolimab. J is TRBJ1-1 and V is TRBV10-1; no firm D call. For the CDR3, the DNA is TGCGCCAGCAGTGGACCAAGCACATCGGGAAAATCAATGAACACTGAAGCTTTCTTT. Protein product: CASSGPSTSGKSMNTEAFF.